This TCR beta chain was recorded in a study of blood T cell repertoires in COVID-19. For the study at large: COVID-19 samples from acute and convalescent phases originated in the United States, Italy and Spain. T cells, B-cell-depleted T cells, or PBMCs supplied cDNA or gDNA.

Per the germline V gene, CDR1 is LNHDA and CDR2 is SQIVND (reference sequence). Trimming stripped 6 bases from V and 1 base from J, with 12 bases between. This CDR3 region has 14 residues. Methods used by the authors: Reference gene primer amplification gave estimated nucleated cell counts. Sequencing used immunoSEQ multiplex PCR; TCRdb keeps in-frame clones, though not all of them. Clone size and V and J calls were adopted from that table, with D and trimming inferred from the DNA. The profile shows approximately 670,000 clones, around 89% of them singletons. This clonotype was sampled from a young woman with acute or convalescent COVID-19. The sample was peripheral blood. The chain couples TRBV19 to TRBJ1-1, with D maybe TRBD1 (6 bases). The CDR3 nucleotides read TGTGCCAGTAGATCTACAGGGTCGAACACTGAAGCTTTCTTT. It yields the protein CASRSTGSNTEAFF.